The clone carrying this T cell receptor beta chain was seen only a few times. Its antigen is not identified. The data were taken from a study of post-analysis software for immune sequencing data. Study-wide points: Under the F measure, samples that were prepared in one batch clustered strongly together. Patients used about five TRBV segments, including TRBV5-6, TRBV5-1 and TRBV20-1, more often than controls. The study found significantly lower normalized Chao1 diversity in multiple sclerosis patients than in controls.

Included in the TCR beta cDNA libraries were unique molecular identifiers. T cells numbering about 0.85 to 11 million yielded cDNA molecules that totaled about 500,000. TCRdb ran MiXCR on the PCR reads and lists one entry per CDR3 protein. The sample consists of roughly 540,000 distinct CDR3 sequences, 30% to 40% of them appearing once. Trimming removed 0 bases at V and 6 bases at J, with 10 bases between. The germline CDR1 and CDR2 sequences are LGHNT and FRNRAP. The CDR3 consists of 14 residues. The sample taken for sequencing was blood. This receptor was identified in a girl between 2 and 17 years old with multiple sclerosis. The chain links TRBV12-5 to TRBJ2-3, with no clear D. CDR3 nucleotide sequence: TGTGCTAGTGGTTTGGTCACTACCCCGGATACGCAGTATTTT. The encoded protein is CASGLVTTPDTQYF.